One TCR beta chain is described in this entry. The antigen remains unidentified. V was pared by 2 bases and J by 5 bases, with 4 bases of the junction left unmatched. Germline V gene lookup returns CDR1 MNHNY and CDR2 SVGAGI (reference sequence). The CDR3 extends over 14 amino acids. The cDNA was generated by 5'RACE with 10-nucleotide random UMIs. TCRdb re-called the 5' RACE reads with MiXCR, one entry per CDR3 protein. This sample yields some 77,000 distinct CDR3 sequences, of which around 9.9% are seen a single time; 1.7% belongs to the top ten. The sample is drawn from a study of neurological immune-mediated disorders. Notes on the study in general: Subjects shared no identical expanded-clone CDR3 amino acid sequences, suggesting private TCR-beta repertoires in all groups. Multiple sclerosis patients had less TCR clonal expansion than even healthy controls, unlike HTLV-1-associated myelopathy.

Where libraries were unsorted, they were derived from 2 million PBMCs stored at -80 degrees C. J is TRBJ2-7 and V is TRBV6-6, with 9 bases aligning to TRBD1. The sequencing sample was made of PBMCs. This sequence was found in a man aged 45-65 years in good health. As DNA, the CDR3 is TGTGCCAGCAGTTACCGGGACAGGGAGGACGAGCAGTACTTC. The encoded protein is CASSYRDREDEQYF.